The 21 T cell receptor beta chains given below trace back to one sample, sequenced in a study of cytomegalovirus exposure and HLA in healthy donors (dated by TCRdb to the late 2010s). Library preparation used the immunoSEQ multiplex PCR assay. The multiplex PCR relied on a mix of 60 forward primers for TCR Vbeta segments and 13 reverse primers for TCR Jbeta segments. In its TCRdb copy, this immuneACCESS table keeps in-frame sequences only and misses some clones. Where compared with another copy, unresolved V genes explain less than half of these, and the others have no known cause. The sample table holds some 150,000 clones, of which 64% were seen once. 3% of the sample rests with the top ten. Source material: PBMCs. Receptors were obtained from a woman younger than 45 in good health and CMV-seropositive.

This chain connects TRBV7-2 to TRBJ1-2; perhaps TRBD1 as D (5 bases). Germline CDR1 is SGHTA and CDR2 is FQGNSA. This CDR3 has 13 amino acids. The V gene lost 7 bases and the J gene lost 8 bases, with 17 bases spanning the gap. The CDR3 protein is CASNTVPRVGYTF. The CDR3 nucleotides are TGTGCCAGCAACACAGTGCCCAGGGTCGGCTACACCTTC.

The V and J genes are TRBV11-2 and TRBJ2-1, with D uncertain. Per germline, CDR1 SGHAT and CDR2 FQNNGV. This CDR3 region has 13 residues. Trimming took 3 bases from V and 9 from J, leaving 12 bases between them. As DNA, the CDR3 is TGTGCCAGCAGCTTGTACCGGTTCGGTGAGCAGTTCTTC. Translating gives CASSLYRFGEQFF.

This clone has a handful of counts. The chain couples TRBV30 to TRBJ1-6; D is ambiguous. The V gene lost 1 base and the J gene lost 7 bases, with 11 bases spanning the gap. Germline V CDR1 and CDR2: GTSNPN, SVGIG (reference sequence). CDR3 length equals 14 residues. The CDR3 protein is CAWSAGGWNSPLHF. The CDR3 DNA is TGTGCCTGGAGTGCCGGCGGGTGGAATTCACCCCTCCACTTT.

The CDR3: CASSPEDSLSEAFF. DNA of the CDR3: TGTGCCAGCTCACCGGAGGACAGCCTGTCTGAAGCTTTCTTT. This chain connects TRBV18 to TRBJ1-1; a weak D match, TRBD1 (6 bases). CDR1 and CDR2 (germline): KGHSH, LQKENI. CDR3 length: 14 residues. Trimming cost V 3 bases and J 6 bases, with 14 bases left between them.

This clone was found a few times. In DNA form, the CDR3 reads TGTGCCACCTCAATAGCGGGGGCTCGATACAATGAGCAGTTCTTC. Protein sequence: CATSIAGARYNEQFF. This rearrangement joins TRBV15 to TRBJ2-1; TRBD2 matches at 9 bases. Trimming removed 8 bases from V and 4 bases from J; junction bases left unmatched: 9. Germline CDR1 reads LNHNV; CDR2 reads YYDKDF (reference sequence). This CDR3 region has 15 residues.

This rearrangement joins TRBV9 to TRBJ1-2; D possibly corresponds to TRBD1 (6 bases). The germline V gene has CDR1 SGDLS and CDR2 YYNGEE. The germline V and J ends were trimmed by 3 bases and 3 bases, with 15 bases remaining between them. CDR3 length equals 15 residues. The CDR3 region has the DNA TGTGCCAGCAGCGGTTACAGGGTGGGGGACTATGGCTACACCTTC. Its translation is CASSGYRVGDYGYTF. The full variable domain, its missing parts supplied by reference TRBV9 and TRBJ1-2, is DSGVTQTPKHLITATGQRVTLRCSPRSGDLSVYWYQQSLDQGLQFLIQYYNGEERAKGNILERFSAQQFPDLHSELNLSSLELGDSALYFCASSGYRVGDYGYTFGSGTRLTVV.

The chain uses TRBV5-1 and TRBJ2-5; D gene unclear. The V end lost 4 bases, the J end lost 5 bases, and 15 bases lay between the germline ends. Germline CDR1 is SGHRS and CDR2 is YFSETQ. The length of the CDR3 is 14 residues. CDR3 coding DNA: TGCGCCAGCAGCCTCCTTCCCCCCCCCGAGACCCAGTACTTC. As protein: CASSLLPPPETQYF.

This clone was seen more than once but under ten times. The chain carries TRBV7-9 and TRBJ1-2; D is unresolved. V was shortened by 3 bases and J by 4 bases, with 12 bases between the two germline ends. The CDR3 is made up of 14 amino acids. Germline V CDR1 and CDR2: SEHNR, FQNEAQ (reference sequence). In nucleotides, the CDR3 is TGTGCCAGCAGCTTTTATCCTGAGCTCTATGGCTACACCTTC. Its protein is CASSFYPELYGYTF. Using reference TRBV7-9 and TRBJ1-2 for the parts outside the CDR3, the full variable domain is DTGVSQNPRHKITKRGQNVTFRCDPISEHNRLYWYRQTLGQGPEFLTYFQNEAQLEKSRLLSDRFSAERPKGSFSTLEIQRTEQGDSAMYLCASSFYPELYGYTFGSGTRLTVV.

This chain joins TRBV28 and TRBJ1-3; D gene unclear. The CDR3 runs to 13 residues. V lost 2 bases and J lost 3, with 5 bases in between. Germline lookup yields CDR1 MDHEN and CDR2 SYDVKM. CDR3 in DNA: TGTGCCAGCAGTTTAAATCTTGGAAACACCATATATTTT. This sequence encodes CASSLNLGNTIYF.

CDR3 DNA sequence: TGCAGCAGCCGGAACACGGGAGAAAAACTGTTTTTT. Amino acid sequence: CSSRNTGEKLFF. The V and J genes are TRBV29-1 and TRBJ1-4, with D unresolved. Deletions cut 8 bases from V and 8 bases from J, with 15 bases between. The CDR3 sequence is 12 residues long. Germline V gives CDR1 SQVTM, CDR2 ANQGSEA.

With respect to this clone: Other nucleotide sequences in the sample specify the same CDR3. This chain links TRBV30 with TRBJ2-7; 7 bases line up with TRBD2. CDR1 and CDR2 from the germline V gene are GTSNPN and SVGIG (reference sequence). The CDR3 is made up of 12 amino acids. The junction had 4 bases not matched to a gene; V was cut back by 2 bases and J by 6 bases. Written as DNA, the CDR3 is TGTGCCTGGAGTCAGCCGGGGGGCGAGCAGTACTTC. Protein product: CAWSQPGGEQYF.

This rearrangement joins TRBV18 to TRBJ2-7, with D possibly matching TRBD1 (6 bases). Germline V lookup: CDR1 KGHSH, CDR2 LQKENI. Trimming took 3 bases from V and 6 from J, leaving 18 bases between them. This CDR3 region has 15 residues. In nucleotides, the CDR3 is TGTGCCAGCTCACCCACCTCCAGTCGAGGGGGCGAGCAGTACTTC. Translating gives CASSPTSSRGGEQYF.

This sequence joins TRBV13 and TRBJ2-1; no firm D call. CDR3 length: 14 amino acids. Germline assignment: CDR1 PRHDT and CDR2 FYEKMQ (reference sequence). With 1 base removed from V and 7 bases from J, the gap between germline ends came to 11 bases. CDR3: CASSLEISGNEQFF. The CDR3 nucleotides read TGTGCCAGCAGCTTAGAGATATCGGGTAATGAGCAGTTCTTC.

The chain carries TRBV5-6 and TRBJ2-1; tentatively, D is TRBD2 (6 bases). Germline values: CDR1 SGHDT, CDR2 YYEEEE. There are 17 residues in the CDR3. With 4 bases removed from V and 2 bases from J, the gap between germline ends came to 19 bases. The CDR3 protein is CASSGVERAGPYNEQFF. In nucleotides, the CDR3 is TGTGCCAGCAGCGGGGTGGAGCGGGCGGGACCCTACAATGAGCAGTTCTTC. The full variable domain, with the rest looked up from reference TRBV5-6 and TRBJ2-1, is DAGVTQSPTHLIKTRGQQVTLRCSPKSGHDTVSWYQQALGQGPQFIFQYYEEEERQRGNFPDRFSGHQFPNYSSELNVNALLLGDSALYLCASSGVERAGPYNEQFFGPGTRLTVL.

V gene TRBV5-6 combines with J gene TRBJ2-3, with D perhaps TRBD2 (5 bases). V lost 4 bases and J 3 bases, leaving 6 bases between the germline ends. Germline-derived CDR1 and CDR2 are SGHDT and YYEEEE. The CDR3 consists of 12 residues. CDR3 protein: CASSTGTDTQYF. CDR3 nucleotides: TGTGCCAGCAGCACGGGGACAGATACGCAGTATTTT.

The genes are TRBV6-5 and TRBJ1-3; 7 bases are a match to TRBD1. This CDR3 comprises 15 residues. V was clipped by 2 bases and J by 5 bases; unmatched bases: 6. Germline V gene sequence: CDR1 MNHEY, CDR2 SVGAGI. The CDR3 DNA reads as TGTGCCAGCAGTTACCCCGGGACAGCGAGAAACACCATATATTTT. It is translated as CASSYPGTARNTIYF.

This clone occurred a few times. The CDR3 loop is CASSLRRLEDFTDTQYF. CDR3 sequence (DNA): TGTGCCAGCAGCTTAAGAAGGCTTGAAGACTTCACAGATACGCAGTATTTT. V is TRBV5-4 and J is TRBJ2-3; D gene uncertain. Germline-derived CDR1 and CDR2 are SGHNT and YYREEE (reference sequence). CDR3 length: 17 residues. The germline V and J ends were trimmed by 2 bases and 2 bases, with 18 bases remaining between them.

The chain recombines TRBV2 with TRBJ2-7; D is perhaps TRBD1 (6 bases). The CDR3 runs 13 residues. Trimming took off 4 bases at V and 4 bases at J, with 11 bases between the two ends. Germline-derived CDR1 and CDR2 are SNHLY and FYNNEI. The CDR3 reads CASSAEQGYEQYF. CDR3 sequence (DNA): TGTGCCAGCAGTGCTGAACAGGGATACGAGCAGTACTTC.

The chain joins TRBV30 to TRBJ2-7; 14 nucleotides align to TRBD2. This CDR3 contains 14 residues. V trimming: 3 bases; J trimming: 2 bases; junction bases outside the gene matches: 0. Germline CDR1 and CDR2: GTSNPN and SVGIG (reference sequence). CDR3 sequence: CAWRGLAGAYEQYF. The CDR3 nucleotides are TGTGCCTGGAGGGGACTAGCGGGGGCCTACGAGCAGTACTTC.

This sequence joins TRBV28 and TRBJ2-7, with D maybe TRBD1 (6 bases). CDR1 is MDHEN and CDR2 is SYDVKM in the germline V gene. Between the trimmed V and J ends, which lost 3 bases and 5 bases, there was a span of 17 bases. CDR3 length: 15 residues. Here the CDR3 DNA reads TGTGCCAGCAGTTTTAGGGACAATGTCTTAAACGAGCAGTACTTC. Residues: CASSFRDNVLNEQYF.

For the CDR3, the DNA is TGTGCCAGCACCCACAGATATTCTAACTATGGCTACACCTTC. Translating it yields CASTHRYSNYGYTF. The J gene is TRBJ1-2, the V gene TRBV5-6, with D hard to call. Trimming shortened V by 6 bases and J by 0 bases, and 12 bases separated the two germline ends. CDR3 length: 14 residues. Looked up from germline, CDR1 is SGHDT and CDR2 is YYEEEE.